This TCR beta chain was captured by sequencing in a study of shared clonotypes between healthy human individuals. Study summary: Every donor yielded three CD4 naive, three CD4 memory, two CD8 naive and one CD8 memory plate.

Study-wide points: Naive CD4 clonotypes were shared across several donors at roughly 5%.

As regards this clone: Its matching antigen is unknown.

V was pared by 2 bases and J by 2 bases, with 9 bases of the junction left unmatched. This CDR3 has 18 residues. CDR1 and CDR2 from the germline V gene are MNHNS and SASEGT. Several immunoSEQ plates received, in even portions, the genomic DNA of each subset. The authors loaded about 200 ng DNA, roughly 27,000 T cell genomes, into sorted-subset replicate PCRs. Assay: immunoSEQ multiplex PCR; the TCRdb copy retains only in-frame clones and omits some. Among a few million clones listed, more than 80% were seen once. The sequencing input was naive CD4+ T cells from PBMCs. Stated subset: CD45RA+ positively selected. The TCR comes from a young man in good health. Some clones in this sample may be carry-over from other donors' samples. The rearrangement links TRBV6-1 to TRBJ2-1; 10 positions match TRBD2. DNA for the CDR3: TGTGCCAGCAGTGAATCTAGCGGGAGAGTGGTCCCCTACAATGAGCAGTTCTTC. This sequence encodes CASSESSGRVVPYNEQFF.